The clone carrying this T cell receptor delta chain was seen a few times. Its antigen is currently unknown. Germline lookup yields CDR1 TSWWSYY and CDR2 QGS. The ends lost 2 bases at V and 3 bases at J; junction bases unmatched: 12. The CDR3 is 17 residues long. The sample comes from a study of Vδ1+ human thymocytes. Overall study results and limits: Thymic delta-chain repertoires held approximately 19% Vdelta2 sequences and few Vdelta3, despite high sort purity. In the thymus, TRG and TRD repertoires looked highly polyclonal with Gaussian CDR3 lengths. The authors advised highly purified populations and single-cell validation.

Extracted RNA was reverse transcribed into cDNA. The CDR3 regions were amplified by multiplex PCR from V-gene primers to a constant-region primer. TCRdb called clones from the multiplex PCR reads again using CATT. The data hold roughly 76,000 delta-chain clones, with about 35% observed a single time. Thymocytes were sorted as CD3+ TCRVdelta1+ TCRVdelta2- after alphabeta T cell depletion. Vdelta1+ thymocyte sorts reached between roughly 98% and 99.6% purity. Sequencing was performed on Vdelta1+ gamma-delta thymocytes from the thymus. Subset noted: FACS-sorted CD3+ TCRalphabeta- TCRVdelta1+ TCRVdelta2- thymocytes. The chain links TRDV1 to TRDJ1; TRDD3 matches at 7 bases. This receptor was taken from a boy younger than two who had congenital heart surgery. The CDR3 loop is CALGENNPYWGADKLIF. The CDR3 DNA is TGTGCTCTTGGGGAAAATAATCCCTACTGGGGTGCCGATAAACTCATCTTT.